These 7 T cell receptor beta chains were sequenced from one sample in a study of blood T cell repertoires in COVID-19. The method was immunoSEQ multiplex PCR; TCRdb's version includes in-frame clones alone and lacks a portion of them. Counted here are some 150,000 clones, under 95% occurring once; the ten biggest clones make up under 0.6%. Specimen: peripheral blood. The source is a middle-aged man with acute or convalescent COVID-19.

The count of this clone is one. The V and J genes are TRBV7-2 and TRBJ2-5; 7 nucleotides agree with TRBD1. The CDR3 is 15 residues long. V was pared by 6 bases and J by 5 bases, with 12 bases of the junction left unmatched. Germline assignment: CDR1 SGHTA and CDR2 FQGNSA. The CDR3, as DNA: TGTGCCAGCAGTCTATACAGGGGTGAGGCTGAGACCCAGTACTTC. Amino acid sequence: CASSLYRGEAETQYF.

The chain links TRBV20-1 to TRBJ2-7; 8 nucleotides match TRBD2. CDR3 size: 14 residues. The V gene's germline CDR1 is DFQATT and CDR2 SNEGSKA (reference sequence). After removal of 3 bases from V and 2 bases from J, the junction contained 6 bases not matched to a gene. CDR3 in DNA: TGCAGTGCTAGTGAGGCGGGACTAGCCTACGAGCAGTACTTC. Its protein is CSASEAGLAYEQYF.

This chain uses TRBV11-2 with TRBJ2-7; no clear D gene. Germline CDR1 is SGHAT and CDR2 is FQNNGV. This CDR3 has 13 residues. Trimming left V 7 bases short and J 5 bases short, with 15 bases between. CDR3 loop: CASTYSGNHEQYF. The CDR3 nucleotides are TGTGCCAGCACCTACTCCGGTAACCACGAGCAGTACTTC.

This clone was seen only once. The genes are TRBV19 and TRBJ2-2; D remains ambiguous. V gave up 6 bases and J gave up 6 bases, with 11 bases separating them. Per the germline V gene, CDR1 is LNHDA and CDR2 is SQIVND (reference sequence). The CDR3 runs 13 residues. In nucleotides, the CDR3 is TGTGCCAGTAGCAGGTCTATCGCCGGGGAGCTGTTTTTT. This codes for CASSRSIAGELFF.

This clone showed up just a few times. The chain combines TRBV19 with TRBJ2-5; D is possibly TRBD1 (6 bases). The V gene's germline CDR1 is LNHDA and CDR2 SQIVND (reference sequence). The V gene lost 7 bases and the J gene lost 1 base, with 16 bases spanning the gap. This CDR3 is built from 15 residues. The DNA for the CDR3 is TGTGCCAGTACCCCTACCGGGACATCCCAAGAGACCCAGTACTTC. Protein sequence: CASTPTGTSQETQYF.

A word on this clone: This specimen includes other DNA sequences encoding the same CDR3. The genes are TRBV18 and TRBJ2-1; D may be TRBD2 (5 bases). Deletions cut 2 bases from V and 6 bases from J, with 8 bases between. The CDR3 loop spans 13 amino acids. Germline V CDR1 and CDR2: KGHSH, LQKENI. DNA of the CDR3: TGTGCCAGCTCACCAACCGGGGTCAATGAGCAGTTCTTC. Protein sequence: CASSPTGVNEQFF.

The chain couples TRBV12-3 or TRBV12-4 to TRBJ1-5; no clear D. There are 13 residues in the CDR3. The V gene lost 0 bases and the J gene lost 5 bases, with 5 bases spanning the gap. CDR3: CASSLAGDQPQHF. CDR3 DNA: TGTGCCAGCAGTTTAGCAGGAGATCAGCCCCAGCATTTT.